This record looks at one T cell receptor (beta chain) sequence and its context. Data came from immunoSEQ multiplex PCR; TCRdb stores just in-frame clones and leaves some out. Among a few hundred thousand clones listed, around 90% were seen once. This specimen belongs to a study of blood T cell repertoires in COVID-19. Germline-derived CDR1 and CDR2 are SEHNR and FQNEAQ (reference sequence). The V gene end was trimmed by 7 bases and the J gene end by 0 bases; junction bases not matched to a gene: 10. This CDR3 has 16 amino acids. The clonotype comes from a woman between 50 and 59 years old with COVID-19, enrolled during active disease. The sample taken for sequencing was peripheral blood. V gene TRBV7-9 combines with J gene TRBJ2-7, with 9 bases matching TRBD2. CDR3 region: CASINHVSGSSYEQYF. CDR3 nucleotide sequence: TGTGCCAGCATCAATCACGTTAGCGGGAGCTCCTACGAGCAGTACTTC.